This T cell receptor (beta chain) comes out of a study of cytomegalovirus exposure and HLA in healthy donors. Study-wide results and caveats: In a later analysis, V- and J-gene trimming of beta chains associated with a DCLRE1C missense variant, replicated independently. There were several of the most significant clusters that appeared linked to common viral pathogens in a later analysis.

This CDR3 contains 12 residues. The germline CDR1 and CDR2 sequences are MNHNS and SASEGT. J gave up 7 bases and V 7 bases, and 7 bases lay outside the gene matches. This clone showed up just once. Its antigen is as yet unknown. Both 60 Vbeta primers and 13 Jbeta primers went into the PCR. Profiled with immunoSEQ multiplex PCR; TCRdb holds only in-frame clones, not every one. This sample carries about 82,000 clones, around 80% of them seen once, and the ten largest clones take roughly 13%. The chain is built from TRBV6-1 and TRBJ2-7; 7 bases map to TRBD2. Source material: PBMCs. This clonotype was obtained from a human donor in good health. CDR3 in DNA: TGTGCCAGCACCCCGGGACTAAGAGAGCAGTACTTC. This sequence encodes CASTPGLREQYF.